Listed here are 5 T cell receptor beta chains from one sample, sequenced in a study of technical replicates of blood from several donors. Sequencing used immunoSEQ multiplex PCR; TCRdb keeps in-frame clones, though not all of them. The sample has under 80,000 clones, just under 97% seen once. The sequenced material came from T cells isolated from PBMCs. Every receptor here comes from a human donor in good health.

The V gene is TRBV29-1, the J gene TRBJ2-7; tentative D call: TRBD1 (6 bases). Germline loops: CDR1 SQVTM, CDR2 ANQGSEA. This CDR3 has 11 amino acids. V lost 7 bases and J lost 0, with 7 bases in between. The CDR3 region has the DNA TGCAGCGCAGGGGACTCCTACGAGCAGTACTTC. The encoded protein is CSAGDSYEQYF.

The rearrangement links TRBV7-9 to TRBJ2-5; a weak D match, TRBD2 (5 bases). CDR1 is SEHNR, CDR2 FQNEAQ, per germline (reference sequence). This CDR3 is 13 amino acids long. V lost 3 bases to trimming and J lost 1 base, with 6 bases between them. The CDR3 is CASSFGVQETQYF. DNA of the CDR3: TGTGCCAGCAGCTTCGGGGTCCAAGAGACCCAGTACTTC. Variable domain in full (rest from reference TRBV7-9 and TRBJ2-5): DTGVSQNPRHKITKRGQNVTFRCDPISEHNRLYWYRQTLGQGPEFLTYFQNEAQLEKSRLLSDRFSAERPKGSFSTLEIQRTEQGDSAMYLCASSFGVQETQYFGPGTRLLVL.

This chain uses TRBV30 with TRBJ2-5; D is ambiguous. V lost 2 bases and J 5 bases, leaving 6 bases between the germline ends. The CDR3 runs 11 residues. The germline V gene encodes CDR1 GTSNPN and CDR2 SVGIG (reference sequence). CDR3 DNA: TGTGCCTGGAGTAGCTATGAGACCCAGTACTTC. Translation gives CAWSSYETQYF. Drawing the rest from reference TRBV30 and TRBJ2-5, the complete variable domain is SQTIHQWPATLVQPVGSPLSLECTVEGTSNPNLYWYRQAAGRGLQLLFYSVGIGQISSEVPQNLSASRPQDRQFILSSKKLLLSDSGFYLCAWSSYETQYFGPGTRLLVL.

The chain combines TRBV25-1 with TRBJ1-2; possible D gene TRBD1, 5 bases. Deletions cut 6 bases from V and 0 bases from J, with 11 bases between. CDR1 and CDR2 from the germline V gene are MGHDK and SYGVNS. The CDR3 sequence is 14 residues long. DNA for the CDR3: TGTGCCAGCAGCCCAGGGATAGCTAACTATGGCTACACCTTC. This sequence encodes CASSPGIANYGYTF.

The V gene is TRBV29-1, the J gene TRBJ2-1; maybe TRBD1 (6 bases). From germline, CDR1 is SQVTM and CDR2 ANQGSEA. The CDR3 is made up of 14 amino acids. V dropped 7 bases and J dropped 4 bases, with 17 bases sitting between them. CDR3 bases: TGCAGCGGCGGCCCGGGACATGGATACAATGAGCAGTTCTTC. Translating gives CSGGPGHGYNEQFF.